This T cell receptor beta chain stems from a study of cytotoxic CD8 clonotypes in ibrutinib-treated CLL. CDR1 is SGHNT and CDR2 is YYREEE in the germline V gene (reference sequence). Trimming pared 4 bases from V and 1 base from J, leaving 11 bases between. CDR3 length: 14 residues. The table came from immunoSEQ multiplex PCR; TCRdb's copy has only in-frame clones and leaves some out. The profile shows roughly 200,000 clones, over 60% of them singletons. Sequencing used PBMCs, obtained after 24 months of ibrutinib treatment. The clonotype comes from a human donor with chronic lymphocytic leukemia. V is TRBV5-4 and J is TRBJ2-5, with D unresolved. In DNA form, the CDR3 reads TGTGCCAGCAGCCCCGGGCCTTTCCAAGAGACCCAGTACTTC. It translates to CASSPGPFQETQYF.